A selection of T cell receptor beta chains follows, all from one sample in a study of T cells in Graves' hyperthyroidism and ophthalmopathy. Using its own MiXCR run on the multiplex PCR reads, TCRdb lists one record per CDR3 protein. This table has about 620,000 distinct CDR3 sequences, 16% appearing once. The sample was blood. The receptor source for this set is a woman in her 30s with Graves' hyperthyroidism. CDR3s leave out the opening cysteine and the closing phenylalanine or tryptophan.

>TRBV6-1
ASRRGLSNQPQH
>TRBV5-5
ASSFERVGTGELF
>TRBV15
ATSRVGDQPQH
>TRBV12-3/TRBV12-4
ATASGIRTDTQY
>TRBV18
ASSPNLAADTQY
>TRBV12-3/TRBV12-4
ASSLSTTNSPLH
>TRBV20-1
SARDLAGENRYNEQF
>TRBV20-1
SARVLQGTGELF
>TRBV11-2
ASSISWGDEQF
>TRBV20-1
SARDYVGEPGTDTQY
>TRBV28
ASSSGPGQGTLPLNQLQH
>TRBV29-1
SVVGRVTEAF
>TRBV29-1
SVEGPGPYGYT
>TRBV5-1
ASSLGPRDGNSGELF
>TRBV7-2
ASSFRQQLDEQY
>TRBV27
ASRQTGSYEQY
>TRBV5-1
ASSLWGPGVGQPQH
>TRBV6-1
ASRAQGGMNTEAF
>TRBV5-1
ASSIQGMNNEQY
>TRBV5-1
ASSLDGRELF
>TRBV20-1
SATYNSGANVLT
>TRBV7-2
ASSLSGQGGYT
>TRBV30
AWGRGGGTEAF
>TRBV7-3
ASSKRGGSFDEQF
>TRBV27
ASSRYGDSYNYGYT
>TRBV3-1
ASSRQGGGYT
>TRBV2
ASRGTGQMNTEAF
>TRBV5-1
ASSISSGTGSTEAF
>TRBV27
ASSLSWDTDGYT
>TRBV7-9
ASSPRDRVSSYEQY
>TRBV3-1
ASSRVLAGGFNEQF
>TRBV7-8
ASSLAYNYEQY
>TRBV11-3
ASSVEKETQY
>TRBV7-2
ASSLALGAQETQY
>TRBV5-5
ASSFLIADSSYEQY
>TRBV25-1
ASSEMATGNTIY